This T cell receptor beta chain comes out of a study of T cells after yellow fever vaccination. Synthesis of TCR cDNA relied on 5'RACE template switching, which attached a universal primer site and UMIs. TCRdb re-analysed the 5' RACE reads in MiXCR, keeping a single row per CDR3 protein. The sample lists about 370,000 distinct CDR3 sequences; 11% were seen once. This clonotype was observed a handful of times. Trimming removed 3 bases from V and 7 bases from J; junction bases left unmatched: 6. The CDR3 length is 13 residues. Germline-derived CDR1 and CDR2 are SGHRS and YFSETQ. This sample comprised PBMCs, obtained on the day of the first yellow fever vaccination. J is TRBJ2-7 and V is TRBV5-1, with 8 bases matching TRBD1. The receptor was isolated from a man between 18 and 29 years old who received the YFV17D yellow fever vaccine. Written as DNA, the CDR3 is TGCGCCAGCAGCTCCGGACAGGGAAGTGAGCAGTACGTC. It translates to CASSSGQGSEQYV.